This T cell receptor beta chain appears in the sequencing data of a study of patients and donors after allogeneic stem cell transplantation (TCRdb year 2020). Library preparation was by RT-PCR. These reads were obtained on a NextSeq 550. Through fastp at Q25 and MiXCR, TCRdb rebuilt clones from the public reads, retaining in-frame beta chains. Each record represents a unique CDR3 protein, reported with the most common genes and DNA among its rows. The sample has hundreds of thousands of distinct CDR3 sequences on record, approximately 16% of them singletons. Jointly, the top ten make up 6.5% to 7.5% of the sample. V is shortened by 10 bases, J by 6 bases, and the region joining them spans 25 bases. The CDR3 sequence holds 15 residues, the cysteine and phenylalanine included. This entry keeps only the CDR3 DNA: 45 bases, framed from base 1. This clonotype was observed many times. Its antigen remains unidentified. No much larger clone exists at a distance of one base, and base qualities are not known.

Source material: blood, either unsorted or a sorted T cell fraction (not recorded which). The clonotype was recovered from a human donor who was either an allogeneic HSCT recipient or a stem cell or donor lymphocyte infusion donor (not recorded which). It is not recorded whose cells these are; they may come from a transplant donor. The sequence joins TRBV12-3 or TRBV12-4 to TRBJ2-7; the D gene is perhaps TRBD1 or TRBD2, each of them matching over 5 bases. The CDR3 reads as follows: CAKIPGPILVCEQYF. The base sequence is TGTGCCAAAATTCCGGGACCCATCCTGGTCTGCGAGCAGTACTTC.